Shown below are 8 T cell receptor beta chains from a single sample sequenced in a study of blood T cell repertoires in COVID-19. TCRdb's copy holds only in-frame clones and misses some; the assay was immunoSEQ multiplex PCR. The sample lists approximately 110,000 clones, 75% to 90% seen once, with under 7% in the top ten. Sequencing used peripheral blood. The receptor set was obtained from a woman in her forties or fifties with acute or convalescent COVID-19.

CDR3 in DNA: TGCGCCAGCAGCCAAGACGAGGGGAGGAGGGAGACCCAGTACTTC. It yields the protein CASSQDEGRRETQYF. The chain employs TRBV4-1 and TRBJ2-5; a possible D gene is TRBD2 (6 bases). Trimming cost V 0 bases and J 5 bases, with 13 bases left between them. The CDR3 sequence is 15 residues long. Germline V gene data show CDR1 as MGHRA and CDR2 as YSYEKL.

J is TRBJ1-4 and V is TRBV2; TRBD1 matches at 11 bases. CDR3 length: 14 residues. Trimming cost V 6 bases and J 12 bases; bases outside gene matches: 9. In germline, CDR1 is SNHLY, CDR2 FYNNEI. The CDR3 loop is CASRGGQGGPQLFF. CDR3 DNA sequence: TGTGCCAGCAGGGGGGGACAGGGGGGACCGCAACTGTTTTTT.

This clone has just a few counts. The CDR3 is CASSSPRIHGYTF. The CDR3 region has the DNA TGTGCCAGCAGTTCTCCTAGGATCCATGGCTACACCTTC. This chain uses TRBV6-5 with TRBJ1-2, with D uncertain. The CDR3 runs 13 residues. Germline values: CDR1 MNHEY, CDR2 SVGAGI. V lost 4 bases to trimming and J lost 6 bases, with 12 bases between them.

This clone was counted a few times. The rearrangement joins TRBV2 to TRBJ1-1; TRBD1 agrees at 8 bases. Germline values: CDR1 SNHLY, CDR2 FYNNEI. After removal of 5 bases from V and 4 bases from J, the junction contained 6 bases not matched to a gene. The CDR3 is made up of 14 amino acids. The CDR3, as DNA: TGTGCCAGCAGTTTAACAGGGGGAACCACTGAAGCTTTCTTT. Its translation is CASSLTGGTTEAFF.

V and J are TRBV12-3 or TRBV12-4 and TRBJ1-5; D unclear. V was pared by 6 bases and J by 1 base, with 4 bases between. CDR3 length: 12 residues. In nucleotides, the CDR3 is TGTGCCAGCAGGGCCAGCAATCAGCCCCAGCATTTT. Protein sequence: CASRASNQPQHF.

The chain uses TRBV5-1 and TRBJ1-1, with D perhaps TRBD1 (6 bases). V lost 7 bases and J lost 1, with 11 bases in between. The CDR3 is 13 residues long. Per the germline V gene, CDR1 is SGHRS and CDR2 is YFSETQ. CDR3 coding DNA: TGCGCCAGCTCCACAGGGCCGAACACTGAAGCTTTCTTT. Amino acids: CASSTGPNTEAFF.

V usage is TRBV19 and J usage is TRBJ1-6, with no clear D. CDR1 is LNHDA, CDR2 SQIVND, per germline (reference sequence). This CDR3 has 16 residues. The ends were cut back, 1 base at V and 7 bases at J, with 14 bases in the middle. The CDR3 region is CASSIGGLTGNSPLHF. CDR3 DNA sequence: TGTGCCAGTAGTATAGGCGGCTTAACGGGGAATTCACCCCTCCACTTT.

This chain connects TRBV9 to TRBJ1-5, with D perhaps matching TRBD1 (6 bases). Germline V gene lookup returns CDR1 SGDLS and CDR2 YYNGEE. V lost 3 bases, J lost 2 bases, and 12 bases lay in between. CDR3 size: 15 residues. CDR3 loop: CASSEGGQRNQPQHF. DNA of the CDR3: TGTGCCAGCAGCGAAGGTGGACAGCGCAATCAGCCCCAGCATTTT.